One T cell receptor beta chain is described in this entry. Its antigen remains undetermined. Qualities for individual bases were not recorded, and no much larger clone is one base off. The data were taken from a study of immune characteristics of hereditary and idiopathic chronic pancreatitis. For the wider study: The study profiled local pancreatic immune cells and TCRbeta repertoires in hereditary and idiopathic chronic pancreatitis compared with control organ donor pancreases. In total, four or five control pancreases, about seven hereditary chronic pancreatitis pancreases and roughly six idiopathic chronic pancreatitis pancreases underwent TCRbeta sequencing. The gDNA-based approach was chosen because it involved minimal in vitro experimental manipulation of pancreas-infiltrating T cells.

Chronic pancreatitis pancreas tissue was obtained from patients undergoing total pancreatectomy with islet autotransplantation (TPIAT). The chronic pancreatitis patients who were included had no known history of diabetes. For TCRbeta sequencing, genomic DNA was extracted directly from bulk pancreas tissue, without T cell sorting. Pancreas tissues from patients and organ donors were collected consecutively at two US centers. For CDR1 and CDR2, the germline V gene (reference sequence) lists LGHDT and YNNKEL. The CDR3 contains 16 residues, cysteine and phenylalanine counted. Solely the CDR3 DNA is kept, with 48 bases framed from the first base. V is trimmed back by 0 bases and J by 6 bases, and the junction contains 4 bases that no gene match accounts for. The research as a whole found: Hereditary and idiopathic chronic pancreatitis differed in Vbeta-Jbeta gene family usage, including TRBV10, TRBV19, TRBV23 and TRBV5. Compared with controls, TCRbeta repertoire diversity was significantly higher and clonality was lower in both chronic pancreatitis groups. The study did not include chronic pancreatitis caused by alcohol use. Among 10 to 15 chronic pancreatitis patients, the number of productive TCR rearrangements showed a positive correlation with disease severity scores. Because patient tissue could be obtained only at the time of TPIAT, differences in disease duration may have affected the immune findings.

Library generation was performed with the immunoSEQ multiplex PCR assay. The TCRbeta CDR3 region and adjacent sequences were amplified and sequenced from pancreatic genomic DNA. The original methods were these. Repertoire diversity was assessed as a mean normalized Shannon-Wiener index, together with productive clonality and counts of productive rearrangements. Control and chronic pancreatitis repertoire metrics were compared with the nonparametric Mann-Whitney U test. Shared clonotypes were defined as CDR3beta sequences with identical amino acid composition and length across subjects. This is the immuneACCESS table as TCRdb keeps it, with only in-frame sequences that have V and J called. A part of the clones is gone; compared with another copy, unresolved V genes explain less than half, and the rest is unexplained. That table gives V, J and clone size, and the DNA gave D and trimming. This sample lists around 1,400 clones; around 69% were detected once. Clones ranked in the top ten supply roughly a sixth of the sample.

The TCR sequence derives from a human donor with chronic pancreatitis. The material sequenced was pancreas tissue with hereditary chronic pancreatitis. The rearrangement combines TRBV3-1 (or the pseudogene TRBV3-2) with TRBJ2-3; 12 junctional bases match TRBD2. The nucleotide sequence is TGTGCCAGCAGCCAAGAACTAGCGGGAGGAAAGGATACGCAGTATTTT. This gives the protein CASSQELAGGKDTQYF.